Below, one T cell receptor (beta chain) is given with its context. CDR1 and CDR2 from the germline V gene are LNHDA and SQIVND (reference sequence). The CDR3 covers 15 residues. With 3 bases clipped from V and 5 bases from J, the junction kept 4 bases outside the gene matches. These data come from a study of memory CD4+ T cells and cytomegalovirus serostatus. Study at large: Healthy Belgian adult donors included nine or ten CMV-positive and some 24 CMV-negative people.

In the authors' methods: After removing out-of-frame reads, 2 million to 2.5 million distinct TCRbeta sequences remained. Only in-frame clones appear in the TCRdb table, and some are missing; sequencing was by immunoSEQ multiplex PCR. The DNA gave D and trimming, while V, J and clone size come from that table. The table includes tens of thousands of clones, about three quarters detected once. The sort gate was single viable CD3+CD4+CD8-CD45RO+ cells for memory CD4+ T cells. Serum IgG to CMV pp150, pp28, p38 and p52 defined serostatus. The rearrangement links TRBV19 to TRBJ2-1, with 10 bases lining up with TRBD2. The material sequenced was memory CD4+ T cells from blood. The receptor's source is an adult in good health and CMV-seronegative. The CDR3 nucleotides read TGTGCCAGTAGTATCCAACTAGCGGGGAACAATGAGCAGTTCTTC. It translates to CASSIQLAGNNEQFF.